This T cell receptor (beta chain) was captured by sequencing in a study of cytomegalovirus exposure and HLA in healthy donors. Study at large: In terms of ancestry, the Caucasian-associated cluster contained about four fifths of the approximately 430 genotyped donors.

Regarding the study as a whole: Some TCR beta chains (more than 150 of them) were listed as cytomegalovirus-associated.

Points on this clone: Its antigen remains unidentified.

Trimming left V 6 bases short and J 8 bases short, with 17 bases between. CDR3 length: 14 residues. From germline, CDR1 is KGHSH and CDR2 LQKENI. The PCR made use of 60 Vbeta and 13 Jbeta primers. This table comes from immunoSEQ multiplex PCR, and its TCRdb copy is limited to in-frame clones, with some not included. The table lists under 150,000 clones, about four fifths of them singletons. The rearrangement joins TRBV18 to TRBJ2-1, with D possibly being TRBD2 (6 bases). Source material: PBMCs. This sequence was found in a woman in her 40s in good health and CMV-seropositive. The CDR3 DNA sequence: TGTGCCAGCTCCCAGAGACTAGGAGTCGATGAGCAGTTCTTC. Translated: CASSQRLGVDEQFF. Drawing the rest from reference TRBV18 and TRBJ2-1, the complete variable domain is NAGVMQNPRHLVRRRGQEARLRCSPMKGHSHVYWYRQLPEEGLKFMVYLQKENIIDESGMPKERFSAEFPKEGPSILRIQQVVRGDSAAYFCASSQRLGVDEQFFGPGTRLTVL.